This T cell receptor beta chain was observed in a study of regulatory T cells in long-lasting Graves disease. Study as a whole: Newly diagnosed Graves' patients took antithyroid drugs under 3 months. General observations from the study: It is possible that accuracy was reduced by the small size of the sample. Favoring TRBV28, TRBJ1-2 and TRBJ2-5 was a feature seen in persistent disease.

Through Arm-PCR of CDR3 regions and iRepertoire HTBI primers, TCR beta libraries were built. TCRdb reprocessed the multiplex PCR reads with MiXCR, giving one entry per CDR3 protein. The sample holds about 610,000 distinct CDR3 sequences, about 16% seen once. CDR3 length: 15 amino acids. The V end lost 3 bases, the J end lost 1 base, and 12 bases lay between the germline ends. CDR1 LNHDA and CDR2 SQIVND come from the germline V gene (reference sequence). In its sample, this clonotype was seen once. Its specificity is not known. As to time point: newly diagnosed GD, antithyroid drugs for less than 3 months. Isolated PBMC RNA provided the starting material for the TCR library. These data also featured in a second study, about T cells in Graves' hyperthyroidism and ophthalmopathy.

The rearrangement joins TRBV19 to TRBJ2-5; D unclear. The sample here was peripheral blood mononuclear cells (PBMCs), taken at new diagnosis, from a patient treated with antithyroid drugs. The source is a man between 18 and 29 years old with Graves disease. In nucleotides, the CDR3 is TGTGCCAGTAGTATCCGAGGACGGCTCCAAGAGACCCAGTACTTC. Amino acids: CASSIRGRLQETQYF.